The rows below give T cell receptor beta chains drawn from one sample of a study of glioma-infiltrating T cells. TCRdb redid the calling of the multiplex PCR reads with MiXCR, one entry per CDR3 protein. The sample yields some 150,000 distinct CDR3 sequences, 35% to 50% seen once. Sequenced material: glioma tissue, nonneoplastic brain tissue, or PBMCs (not recorded which). These receptors all stem from a human donor with low-grade glioma or glioblastoma, undergoing nonglioma brain surgery, or in good health (not recorded which). Both conserved end residues are part of each CDR3. D genes are given only for firm matches. Part of the rows lack a size; the others show once, few, many or a class for expanded clones.

d_gene: .
v_gene: TRBV20-1
j_gene: TRBJ1-1
abundance: .
CDR3nt: TGCAGTGCTAGAGTTTGGCCGAACACTGAAGCTTTCTTT
CDR3aa: CSARVWPNTEAFF

d_gene: .
v_gene: TRBV15
j_gene: TRBJ1-5
abundance: few
CDR3nt: TGTGCCACCAGCAGCCTCCGGGACACAAGGGAGCCCCAGCATTTT
CDR3aa: CATSSLRDTREPQHF

d_gene: .
v_gene: TRBV28
j_gene: TRBJ1-5
abundance: .
CDR3nt: TGTGCCAGCAGTCCCTATCCGACAGGAAATAGCAATCAGCCCCAGCATTTT
CDR3aa: CASSPYPTGNSNQPQHF

d_gene: .
v_gene: TRBV28
j_gene: TRBJ1-3
abundance: many
CDR3nt: TGTGCCAGCCGTGGACGGTACTCTGGAAACACCATATATTTT
CDR3aa: CASRGRYSGNTIYF

d_gene: .
v_gene: TRBV19
j_gene: TRBJ1-5
abundance: .
CDR3nt: TGTGCCAGTAGTATAGGAGCGATTGCTGGAACGGGCCTCAATCAGCCCCAGCATTTT
CDR3aa: CASSIGAIAGTGLNQPQHF

d_gene: .
v_gene: TRBV28
j_gene: TRBJ2-3
abundance: .
CDR3nt: TGTGCCAGCAGCTCTCCCCTGTACACAGATACGCAGTATTTT
CDR3aa: CASSSPLYTDTQYF

d_gene: TRBD2
v_gene: TRBV20-1
j_gene: TRBJ2-1
abundance: .
CDR3nt: TGCAGTGCTAGAGATGGGACTAGCGGGACTAATGAGCAGTTCTTC
CDR3aa: CSARDGTSGTNEQFF

d_gene: TRBD2
v_gene: TRBV20-1
j_gene: TRBJ2-3
abundance: .
CDR3nt: TGCAGTGCTAGAGAGCTAGCGGGGGATATCACAGATACGCAGTATTTT
CDR3aa: CSARELAGDITDTQYF

d_gene: TRBD2
v_gene: TRBV6-1
j_gene: TRBJ2-3
abundance: .
CDR3nt: TGTGCCAGCAGTGATAGCGGGGGGGGAACAGATACGCAGTATTTT
CDR3aa: CASSDSGGGTDTQYF

d_gene: TRBD2
v_gene: TRBV4-2
j_gene: TRBJ2-7
abundance: few
CDR3nt: TGTGCCAGCAGCGTTGAAGGGGAGGGCTACGAGCAGTACTTC
CDR3aa: CASSVEGEGYEQYF

d_gene: .
v_gene: TRBV6-5
j_gene: TRBJ1-1
abundance: many
CDR3nt: TGTGCCAGCAGTTACGAGGGGCGGGGCACTGAAGCTTTCTTT
CDR3aa: CASSYEGRGTEAFF

d_gene: .
v_gene: TRBV28
j_gene: TRBJ2-1
abundance: few
CDR3nt: TGTGCCAGCAGAACTAAGTGGGGGGTCCACTTC
CDR3aa: CASRTKWGVHF

d_gene: .
v_gene: TRBV6-2/TRBV6-3
j_gene: TRBJ2-7
abundance: once
CDR3nt: TGTGCCAGCAGTTCCCAGAGAACTGACTACGAGCAGTACTTC
CDR3aa: CASSSQRTDYEQYF

d_gene: .
v_gene: TRBV29-1
j_gene: TRBJ2-7
abundance: once
CDR3nt: TGCAGCGTTGATAGGCTTGGCGAGCAGTACTTC
CDR3aa: CSVDRLGEQYF

d_gene: TRBD1
v_gene: TRBV4-1
j_gene: TRBJ1-1
abundance: many
CDR3nt: TGCGCCAGCAGCCAATCGTTGACAGGGAGCACTGAAGCTTTCTTT
CDR3aa: CASSQSLTGSTEAFF

d_gene: TRBD1
v_gene: TRBV20-1
j_gene: TRBJ2-7
abundance: .
CDR3nt: TGCAGTGGACAGGGGCCAGCATCCTACGAGCAGTACTTC
CDR3aa: CSGQGPASYEQYF

d_gene: .
v_gene: TRBV20-1
j_gene: TRBJ2-3
abundance: .
CDR3nt: TGCAGTGCTAGAGTGGGGGAATCTCCAGATACGCAGTATTTT
CDR3aa: CSARVGESPDTQYF

d_gene: .
v_gene: TRBV6-1
j_gene: TRBJ2-1
abundance: .
CDR3nt: TGTGCCAGCAGTAGCTGGGACGTCAGCTCCTACAATGAGCAGTTCTTC
CDR3aa: CASSSWDVSSYNEQFF

d_gene: .
v_gene: TRBV12-3/TRBV12-4
j_gene: TRBJ1-1
abundance: .
CDR3nt: TGTGCCAGCAGTTGGGACGGCTACACTGAAGCTTTCTTT
CDR3aa: CASSWDGYTEAFF

d_gene: .
v_gene: TRBV4-1
j_gene: TRBJ2-1
abundance: .
CDR3nt: TGCGCCAGCAGCCAAGTGGCACTCAATGAGCAGTTCTTC
CDR3aa: CASSQVALNEQFF

d_gene: .
v_gene: TRBV10-3
j_gene: TRBJ2-7
abundance: few
CDR3nt: TGTGCCATCAGTGACCCACCCTCCAAGCAGTACTTC
CDR3aa: CAISDPPSKQYF

d_gene: TRBD1
v_gene: TRBV5-1
j_gene: TRBJ2-4
abundance: .
CDR3nt: TGCGCCAGCAGCTACTCACAGGGGCAGGGCATTCAGTACTTC
CDR3aa: CASSYSQGQGIQYF

d_gene: .
v_gene: TRBV19
j_gene: TRBJ2-3
abundance: .
CDR3nt: TGTGCCAGTAGTTCGGTCGTCCCGGACACGCAGTATTTT
CDR3aa: CASSSVVPDTQYF

d_gene: .
v_gene: TRBV7-9
j_gene: TRBJ1-6
abundance: few
CDR3nt: TGTGCCAGCAGCTTTGGGCAACCCAATTCACCCCTCCACTTT
CDR3aa: CASSFGQPNSPLHF

d_gene: TRBD2
v_gene: TRBV20-1
j_gene: TRBJ2-5
abundance: once
CDR3nt: TGCAGTGCCCCCCGGGACTATGAAGAGACCCAGTACTTC
CDR3aa: CSAPRDYEETQYF

d_gene: TRBD1
v_gene: TRBV12-3/TRBV12-4
j_gene: TRBJ1-5
abundance: .
CDR3nt: TGTGCCAGCAGCCCAGGGGGGATTAAGAGCAATCAGCCCCAGCATTTT
CDR3aa: CASSPGGIKSNQPQHF

d_gene: .
v_gene: TRBV27
j_gene: TRBJ2-1
abundance: .
CDR3nt: TGTGCCAGCAGTTTACGGAGGCAGTCGGGGGAGCAGTTCTTC
CDR3aa: CASSLRRQSGEQFF

d_gene: .
v_gene: TRBV20-1
j_gene: TRBJ2-3
abundance: few
CDR3nt: TGCAGTGCTAATTTGGCGGGATTCACAGATACGCAGTATTTT
CDR3aa: CSANLAGFTDTQYF

d_gene: .
v_gene: TRBV20-1
j_gene: TRBJ2-3
abundance: few
CDR3nt: TGCAGTGCTAGGCTTACCGGGCCACTCCTGGATTTT
CDR3aa: CSARLTGPLLDF

d_gene: .
v_gene: TRBV28
j_gene: TRBJ1-1
abundance: few
CDR3nt: TGTGCCAGCAGTTACTATCCGACCGGGACTGAGGAAGCTTTCTTT
CDR3aa: CASSYYPTGTEEAFF

d_gene: TRBD2
v_gene: TRBV7-7
j_gene: TRBJ2-1
abundance: .
CDR3nt: TGTGCTAGCAGCTCGAGGACTAGCGGGAGGCCCGGGTACAATGAGCAGTTCTTC
CDR3aa: CASSSRTSGRPGYNEQFF

d_gene: TRBD1
v_gene: TRBV4-1
j_gene: TRBJ1-5
abundance: .
CDR3nt: TGCGCCAGCAGCCAAGATGGGGACAGCGGTAATCAGCCCCAGCATTTT
CDR3aa: CASSQDGDSGNQPQHF

d_gene: TRBD1
v_gene: TRBV6-1
j_gene: TRBJ2-6
abundance: few
CDR3nt: TGTGCCGTCGGACAGGGGGCGTCTGGGGCCAACGTCCTGACTTTC
CDR3aa: CAVGQGASGANVLTF

d_gene: .
v_gene: TRBV28
j_gene: TRBJ1-2
abundance: .
CDR3nt: TGTGCCAGCAGTCCCCGGGACCGCTACTATGGCTACACCTTC
CDR3aa: CASSPRDRYYGYTF

d_gene: .
v_gene: TRBV4-1
j_gene: TRBJ1-5
abundance: few
CDR3nt: TGCGCCAGCAGCCAAGGTGTTTGGGGGAATCAGCCCCAGCATTTT
CDR3aa: CASSQGVWGNQPQHF

d_gene: .
v_gene: TRBV6-2/TRBV6-3
j_gene: TRBJ2-3
abundance: .
CDR3nt: TGTGCCAGCAGTCCCCGACTAGGCGGAGATACGCAGTATTTT
CDR3aa: CASSPRLGGDTQYF

d_gene: TRBD1
v_gene: TRBV27
j_gene: TRBJ2-5
abundance: .
CDR3nt: TGTGCCAGCGGAACCGCGGACAGGGGAACGGAAGAGACCCAGTACTTC
CDR3aa: CASGTADRGTEETQYF

d_gene: .
v_gene: TRBV27
j_gene: TRBJ1-6
abundance: few
CDR3nt: TGTGCCAGCAGTTTTTTGGAGGCTAATTCACCCCTCCACTTT
CDR3aa: CASSFLEANSPLHF

d_gene: .
v_gene: TRBV7-2
j_gene: TRBJ1-5
abundance: .
CDR3nt: TGTGCCAGCAGCTTAGGGCGGGGGGCTCAGCCCCAGCATTTT
CDR3aa: CASSLGRGAQPQHF

d_gene: TRBD2
v_gene: TRBV24-1
j_gene: TRBJ2-1
abundance: .
CDR3nt: TGTGCCACCAGTGATAAACAAACACCCCAAGCGGGAGCGAGGTACAATGAGCAGTTCTTC
CDR3aa: CATSDKQTPQAGARYNEQFF

d_gene: .
v_gene: TRBV6-1
j_gene: TRBJ1-5
abundance: .
CDR3nt: TGTGCCAGCAGTGAAGTGTGGGTGATGGGGCGGACCCAGCATTTT
CDR3aa: CASSEVWVMGRTQHF

d_gene: .
v_gene: TRBV7-9
j_gene: TRBJ2-3
abundance: .
CDR3nt: TGTGCCAGCATCCTACTCGACAGCCAGTATACAGATACGCAGTATTTT
CDR3aa: CASILLDSQYTDTQYF

d_gene: TRBD1
v_gene: TRBV2
j_gene: TRBJ1-5
abundance: .
CDR3nt: TGTGCCAGCGGGGCACAGGGGGCACACAACTATCAGCCCCAGCATTTT
CDR3aa: CASGAQGAHNYQPQHF

d_gene: .
v_gene: TRBV6-5
j_gene: TRBJ2-1
abundance: .
CDR3nt: TGTACCAGCAGCCCAGGGACACCTGGGGATGAGCAGTTCTTC
CDR3aa: CTSSPGTPGDEQFF

d_gene: .
v_gene: TRBV18
j_gene: TRBJ2-4
abundance: once
CDR3nt: TGTGCCAGCTCACCCCCCGGGACTTTGGGAAAGTACTTC
CDR3aa: CASSPPGTLGKYF

d_gene: .
v_gene: TRBV2
j_gene: TRBJ2-5
abundance: .
CDR3nt: TGTGCCAGCAACACTGACCCTGAAGAGACCCAGTACTTC
CDR3aa: CASNTDPEETQYF

d_gene: TRBD2
v_gene: TRBV12-3/TRBV12-4
j_gene: TRBJ2-1
abundance: .
CDR3nt: TGTGCCAGCAGTTCAATATCGGGGGGAGGTTACAATGAGCAGTTCTTC
CDR3aa: CASSSISGGGYNEQFF

d_gene: .
v_gene: TRBV6-1
j_gene: TRBJ1-1
abundance: few
CDR3nt: TGTGCCACCGCTGCCGGTACGGGGGCAATCACTGAAGCTTTCTTT
CDR3aa: CATAAGTGAITEAFF

d_gene: TRBD2
v_gene: TRBV4-1
j_gene: TRBJ2-3
abundance: .
CDR3nt: TGCGCCAGCAGCCAAGTGTACGCGGGCGGGGGGGCATCAGATACGCAGTATTTT
CDR3aa: CASSQVYAGGGASDTQYF

d_gene: TRBD2
v_gene: TRBV11-3
j_gene: TRBJ2-1
abundance: .
CDR3nt: TGTGCCAGCAGCTTGGGACTAGCGGGAGGGCCTATCGATGAGCAGTTCTTC
CDR3aa: CASSLGLAGGPIDEQFF

d_gene: .
v_gene: TRBV6-8
j_gene: TRBJ2-1
abundance: .
CDR3nt: TGTGCCAGCAGTTACTCAGAGACAGTATACAATGAGCAGTTCTTC
CDR3aa: CASSYSETVYNEQFF

d_gene: TRBD2
v_gene: TRBV18
j_gene: TRBJ2-7
abundance: .
CDR3nt: TGTGCCAGCTCACCGGGAGGGCCAACCTACGAGCAGTACTTC
CDR3aa: CASSPGGPTYEQYF

d_gene: TRBD2
v_gene: TRBV4-2
j_gene: TRBJ2-1
abundance: few
CDR3nt: TGTGCCAGCCGGGGAGCGGGAGTGTACAATGAGCAGTTCTTC
CDR3aa: CASRGAGVYNEQFF

d_gene: TRBD1
v_gene: TRBV7-2
j_gene: TRBJ1-5
abundance: .
CDR3nt: TGTGCCAGCAGCCCCCGGGACAGGGTCGTCGGTAGCAATCAGCCCCAGCATTTT
CDR3aa: CASSPRDRVVGSNQPQHF

d_gene: TRBD2
v_gene: TRBV12-3/TRBV12-4
j_gene: TRBJ2-3
abundance: .
CDR3nt: TGTGCCAGCAGTTTCGGGACTAGCGGGAGAAGGGCAGATACGCAGTATTTT
CDR3aa: CASSFGTSGRRADTQYF

d_gene: TRBD1
v_gene: TRBV7-2
j_gene: TRBJ1-1
abundance: few
CDR3nt: TGTGCCAGCAGCTTATGGGCCGGGACAGTTGAGGCTTTCTTC
CDR3aa: CASSLWAGTVEAFF

d_gene: .
v_gene: TRBV7-2
j_gene: TRBJ1-1
abundance: .
CDR3nt: TGTGCCAGCACCAGGGGCCCCGACACTGAAGCTTTCTTT
CDR3aa: CASTRGPDTEAFF

d_gene: TRBD1
v_gene: TRBV6-1
j_gene: TRBJ2-1
abundance: .
CDR3nt: TGTGCCAGCAGATCCGGGACGGGACAGGGCGAACAGTTCTTC
CDR3aa: CASRSGTGQGEQFF

d_gene: .
v_gene: TRBV7-9
j_gene: TRBJ1-1
abundance: many
CDR3nt: TGTGCCAGCACCCTTGAGCTGAACACTGAAGCTTTCTTT
CDR3aa: CASTLELNTEAFF